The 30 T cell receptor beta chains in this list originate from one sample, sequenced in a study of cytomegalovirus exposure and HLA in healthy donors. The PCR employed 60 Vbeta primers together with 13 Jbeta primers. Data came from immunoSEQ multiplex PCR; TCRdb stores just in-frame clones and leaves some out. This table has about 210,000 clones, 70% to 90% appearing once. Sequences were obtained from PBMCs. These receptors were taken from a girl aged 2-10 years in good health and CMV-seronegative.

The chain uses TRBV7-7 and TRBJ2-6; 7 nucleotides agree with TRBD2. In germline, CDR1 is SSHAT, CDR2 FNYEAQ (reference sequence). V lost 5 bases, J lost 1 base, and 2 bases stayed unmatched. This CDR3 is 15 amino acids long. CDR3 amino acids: CASSPGGSGANVLTF. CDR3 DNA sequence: TGTGCCAGCAGCCCCGGGGGGTCTGGGGCCAACGTCCTGACTTTC.

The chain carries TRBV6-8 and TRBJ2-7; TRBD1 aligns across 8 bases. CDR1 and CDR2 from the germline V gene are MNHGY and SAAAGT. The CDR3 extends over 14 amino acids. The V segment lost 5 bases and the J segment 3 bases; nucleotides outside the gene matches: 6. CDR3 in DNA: TGTGCCAGCAGTCCAAACAGGGGGAGCTACGAGCAGTACTTC. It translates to CASSPNRGSYEQYF.

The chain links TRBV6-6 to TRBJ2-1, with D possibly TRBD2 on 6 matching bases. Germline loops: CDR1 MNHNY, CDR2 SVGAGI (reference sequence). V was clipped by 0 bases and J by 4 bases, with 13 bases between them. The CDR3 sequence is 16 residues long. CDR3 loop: CASSYSRIGRYNEQFF. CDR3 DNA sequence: TGTGCCAGCAGTTACTCGAGGATAGGGAGGTACAATGAGCAGTTCTTC.

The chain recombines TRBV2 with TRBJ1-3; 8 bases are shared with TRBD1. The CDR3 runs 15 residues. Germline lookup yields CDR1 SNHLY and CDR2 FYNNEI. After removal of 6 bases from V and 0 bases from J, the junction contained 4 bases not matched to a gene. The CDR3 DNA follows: TGTGCCAGCAGGGACAGGGCGTCCTCTGGAAACACCATATATTTT. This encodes CASRDRASSGNTIYF.

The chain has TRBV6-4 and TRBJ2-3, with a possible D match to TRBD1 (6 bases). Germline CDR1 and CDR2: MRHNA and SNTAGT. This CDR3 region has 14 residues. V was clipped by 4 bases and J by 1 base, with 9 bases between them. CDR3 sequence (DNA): TGTGCCAGCAGTGTCCGACAGGGCACAGATACGCAGTATTTT. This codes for CASSVRQGTDTQYF.

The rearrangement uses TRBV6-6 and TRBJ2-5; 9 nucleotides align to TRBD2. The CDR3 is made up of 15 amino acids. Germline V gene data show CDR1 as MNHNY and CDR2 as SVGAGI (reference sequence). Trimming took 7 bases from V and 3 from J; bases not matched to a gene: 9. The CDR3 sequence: CASNPSGIKEETQYF. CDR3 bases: TGTGCCAGCAATCCTAGCGGGATAAAGGAAGAGACCCAGTACTTC.

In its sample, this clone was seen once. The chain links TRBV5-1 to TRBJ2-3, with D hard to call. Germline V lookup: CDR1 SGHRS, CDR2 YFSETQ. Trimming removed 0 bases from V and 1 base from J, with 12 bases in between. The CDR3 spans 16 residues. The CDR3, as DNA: TGCGCCAGCAGCTTGGGTGGCGGAGCTGGCACAGATACGCAGTATTTT. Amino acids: CASSLGGGAGTDTQYF. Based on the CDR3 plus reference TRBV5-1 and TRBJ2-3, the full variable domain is KAGVTQTPRYLIKTRGQQVTLSCSPISGHRSVSWYQQTPGQGLQFLFEYFSETQRNKGNFPGRFSGRQFSNSRSEMNVSTLELGDSALYLCASSLGGGAGTDTQYFGPGTRLTVL.

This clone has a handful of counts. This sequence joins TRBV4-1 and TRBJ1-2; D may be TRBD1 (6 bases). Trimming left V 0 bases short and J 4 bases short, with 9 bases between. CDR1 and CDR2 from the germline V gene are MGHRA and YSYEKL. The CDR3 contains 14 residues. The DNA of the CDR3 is TGCGCCAGCAGCCAAGACGACAGGCCCTATGGCTACACCTTC. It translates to CASSQDDRPYGYTF.

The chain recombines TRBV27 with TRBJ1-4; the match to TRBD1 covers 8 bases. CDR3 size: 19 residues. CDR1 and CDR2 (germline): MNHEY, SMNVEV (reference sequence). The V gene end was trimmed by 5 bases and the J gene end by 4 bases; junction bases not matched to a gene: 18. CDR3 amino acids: CASSRVGTGFPTHNEKLFF. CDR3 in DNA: TGTGCCAGCAGTCGCGTGGGGACAGGTTTCCCGACTCATAATGAAAAACTGTTTTTT.

Written as DNA, the CDR3 is TGTGCCTGGAGTGTACTCCGGACTAGCGGGGGGGTTTCCGGGGCCAACGTCCTGACTTTC. Protein product: CAWSVLRTSGGVSGANVLTF. The chain uses TRBV30 and TRBJ2-6, with TRBD2 matching 15 bases. J gave up 4 bases and V 0 bases, and 10 bases lay outside the gene matches. The length of the CDR3 is 20 residues. Germline CDR1 is GTSNPN and CDR2 is SVGIG (reference sequence).

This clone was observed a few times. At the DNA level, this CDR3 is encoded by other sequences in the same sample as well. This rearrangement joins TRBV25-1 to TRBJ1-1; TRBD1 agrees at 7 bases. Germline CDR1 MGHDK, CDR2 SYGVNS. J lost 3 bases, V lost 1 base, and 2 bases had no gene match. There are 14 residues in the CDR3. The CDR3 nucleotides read TGTGCCAGCAGTGAATGGACAGGTGACACTGAAGCTTTCTTT. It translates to CASSEWTGDTEAFF.

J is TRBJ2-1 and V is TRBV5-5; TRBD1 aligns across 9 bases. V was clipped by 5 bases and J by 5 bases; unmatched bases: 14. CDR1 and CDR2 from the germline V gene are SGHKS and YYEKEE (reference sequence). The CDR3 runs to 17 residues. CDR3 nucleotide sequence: TGTGCCAGCAGGTCCCAACAGGGGGCATTTTCGAACAATGAGCAGTTCTTC. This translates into CASRSQQGAFSNNEQFF. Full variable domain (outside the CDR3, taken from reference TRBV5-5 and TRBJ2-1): DAGVTQSPTHLIKTRGQQVTLRCSPISGHKSVSWYQQVLGQGPQFIFQYYEKEERGRGNFPDRFSARQFPNYSSELNVNALLLGDSALYLCASRSQQGAFSNNEQFFGPGTRLTVL.

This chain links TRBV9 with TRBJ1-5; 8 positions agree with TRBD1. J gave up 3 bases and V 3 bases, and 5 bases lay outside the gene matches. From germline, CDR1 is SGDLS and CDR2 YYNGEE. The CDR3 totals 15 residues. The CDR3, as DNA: TGTGCCAGCAGCGCCGGACAGGGACACAATCAGCCCCAGCATTTT. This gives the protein CASSAGQGHNQPQHF.

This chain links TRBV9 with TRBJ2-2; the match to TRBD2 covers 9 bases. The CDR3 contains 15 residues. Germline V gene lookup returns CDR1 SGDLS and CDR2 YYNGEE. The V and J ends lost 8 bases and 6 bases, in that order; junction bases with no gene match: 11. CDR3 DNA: TGTGCCAGTACAGGGCTAGCGGGGCTTCCCGGGGAGCTGTTTTTT. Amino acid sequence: CASTGLAGLPGELFF.

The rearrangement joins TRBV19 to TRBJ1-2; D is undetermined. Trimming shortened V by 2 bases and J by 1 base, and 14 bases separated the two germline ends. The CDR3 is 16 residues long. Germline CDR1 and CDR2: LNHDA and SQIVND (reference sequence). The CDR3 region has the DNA TGTGCCAGTAGTATATTGGAGGGTTCGATTAACTATGGCTACACCTTC. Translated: CASSILEGSINYGYTF.

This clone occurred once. CDR3 protein: CASSLSPSGGADTQYF. The CDR3, as DNA: TGTGCCAGCAGTTTATCGCCTAGCGGGGGCGCAGATACGCAGTATTTT. The gene calls are TRBV27 and TRBJ2-3; 10 bases fit TRBD2. The CDR3 has 16 residues. The V gene's germline CDR1 is MNHEY and CDR2 SMNVEV (reference sequence). The ends lost 0 bases at V and 4 bases at J; junction bases unmatched: 4.

The chain's CDR3 is CASRAGTGKEYEKLFF. DNA for the CDR3: TGTGCCAGTAGGGCCGGGACAGGGAAGGAGTATGAAAAACTGTTTTTT. This chain joins TRBV19 and TRBJ1-4, with TRBD1 matching over 9 bases. The CDR3 is 16 residues long. Germline V lookup: CDR1 LNHDA, CDR2 SQIVND (reference sequence). After removal of 6 bases from V and 6 bases from J, the junction contained 11 bases not matched to a gene.

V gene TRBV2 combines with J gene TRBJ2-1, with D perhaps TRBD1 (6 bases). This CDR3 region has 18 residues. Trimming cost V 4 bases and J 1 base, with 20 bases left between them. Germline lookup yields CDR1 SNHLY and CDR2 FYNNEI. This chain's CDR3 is CASSGVGGRGRSYNEQFF. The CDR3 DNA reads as TGTGCCAGCAGTGGGGTAGGGGGAAGGGGTAGATCCTACAATGAGCAGTTCTTC.

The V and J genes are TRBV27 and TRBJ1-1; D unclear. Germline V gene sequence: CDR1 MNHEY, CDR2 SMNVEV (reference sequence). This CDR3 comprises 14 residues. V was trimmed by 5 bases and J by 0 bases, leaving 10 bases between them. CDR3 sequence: CASSPRYLNTEAFF. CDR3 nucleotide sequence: TGTGCCAGCAGTCCTAGGTACTTGAACACTGAAGCTTTCTTT.

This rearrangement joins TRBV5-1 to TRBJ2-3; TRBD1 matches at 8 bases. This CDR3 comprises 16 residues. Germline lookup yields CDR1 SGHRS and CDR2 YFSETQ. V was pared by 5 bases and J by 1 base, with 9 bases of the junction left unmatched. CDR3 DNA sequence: TGCGCCAGCAGGTTTAGAGGACAGGGTGGCACAGATACGCAGTATTTT. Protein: CASRFRGQGGTDTQYF. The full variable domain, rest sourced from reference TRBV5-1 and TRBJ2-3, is KAGVTQTPRYLIKTRGQQVTLSCSPISGHRSVSWYQQTPGQGLQFLFEYFSETQRNKGNFPGRFSGRQFSNSRSEMNVSTLELGDSALYLCASRFRGQGGTDTQYFGPGTRLTVL.

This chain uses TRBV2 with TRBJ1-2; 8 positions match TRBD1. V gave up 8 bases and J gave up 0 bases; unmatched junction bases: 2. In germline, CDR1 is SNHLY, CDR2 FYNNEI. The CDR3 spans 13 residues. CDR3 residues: CASVRGPNYGYTF. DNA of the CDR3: TGTGCCAGCGTCAGGGGGCCTAACTATGGCTACACCTTC.

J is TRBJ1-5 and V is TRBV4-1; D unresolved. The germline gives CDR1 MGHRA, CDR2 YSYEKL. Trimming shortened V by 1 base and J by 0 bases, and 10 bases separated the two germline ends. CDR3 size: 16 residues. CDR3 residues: CASSQVGGNSNQPQHF. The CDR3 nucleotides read TGCGCCAGCAGCCAAGTAGGAGGGAATAGCAATCAGCCCCAGCATTTT.

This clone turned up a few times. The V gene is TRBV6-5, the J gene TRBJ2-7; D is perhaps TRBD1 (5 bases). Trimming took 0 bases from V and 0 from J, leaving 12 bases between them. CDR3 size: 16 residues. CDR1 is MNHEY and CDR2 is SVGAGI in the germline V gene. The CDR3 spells CASSYSGRPFSYEQYF. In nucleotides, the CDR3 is TGTGCCAGCAGTTACTCGGGGCGGCCGTTCTCCTACGAGCAGTACTTC.

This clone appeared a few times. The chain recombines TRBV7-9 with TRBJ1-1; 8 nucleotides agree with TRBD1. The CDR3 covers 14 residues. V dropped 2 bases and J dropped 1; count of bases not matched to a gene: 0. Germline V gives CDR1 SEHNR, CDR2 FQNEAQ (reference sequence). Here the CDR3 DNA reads TGTGCCAGCAGCTTACAGGGGGCGAACACTGAAGCTTTCTTT. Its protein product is CASSLQGANTEAFF.

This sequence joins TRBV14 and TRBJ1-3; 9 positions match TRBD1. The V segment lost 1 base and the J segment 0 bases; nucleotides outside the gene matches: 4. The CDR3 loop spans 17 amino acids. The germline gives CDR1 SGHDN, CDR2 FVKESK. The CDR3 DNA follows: TGTGCCAGCAGCCAAGTAGACAGGGGGATCTCTGGAAACACCATATATTTT. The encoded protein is CASSQVDRGISGNTIYF.

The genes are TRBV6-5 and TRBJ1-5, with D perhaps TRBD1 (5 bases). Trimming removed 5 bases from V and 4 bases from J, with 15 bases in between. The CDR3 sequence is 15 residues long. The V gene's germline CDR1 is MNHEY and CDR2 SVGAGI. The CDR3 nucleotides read TGTGCCAGCAGTGCCGGGGGGGGAGGAAATCAGCCCCAGCATTTT. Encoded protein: CASSAGGGGNQPQHF.

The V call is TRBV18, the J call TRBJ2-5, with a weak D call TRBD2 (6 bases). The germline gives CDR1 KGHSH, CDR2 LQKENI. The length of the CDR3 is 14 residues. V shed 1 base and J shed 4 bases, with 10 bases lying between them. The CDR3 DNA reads TGTGCCAGCTCACCACTGCGGGGTGGAGAGACCCAGTACTTC. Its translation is CASSPLRGGETQYF.

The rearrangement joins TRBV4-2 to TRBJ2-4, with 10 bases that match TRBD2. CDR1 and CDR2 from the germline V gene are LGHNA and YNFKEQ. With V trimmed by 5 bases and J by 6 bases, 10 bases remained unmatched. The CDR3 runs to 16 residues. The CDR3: CASSTKREGPGNIQYF. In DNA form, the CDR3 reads TGTGCCAGCAGCACTAAGCGGGAGGGCCCGGGAAACATTCAGTACTTC.

CDR3 residues: CASSRQGSVSGGYTF. Written as DNA, the CDR3 is TGTGCCAGCAGCCGACAGGGTTCAGTTTCGGGAGGCTACACCTTC. The V gene is TRBV6-5, the J gene TRBJ1-2; TRBD1 matches at 7 bases. The J segment lost 8 bases and the V segment lost 6 bases, leaving 15 bases of the junction unmatched. The CDR3 extends over 15 amino acids. Germline values: CDR1 MNHEY, CDR2 SVGAGI.

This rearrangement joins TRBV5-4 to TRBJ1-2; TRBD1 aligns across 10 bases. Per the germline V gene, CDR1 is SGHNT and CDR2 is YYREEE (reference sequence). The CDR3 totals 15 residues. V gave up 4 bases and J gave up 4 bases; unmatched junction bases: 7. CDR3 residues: CASSPPGQGTYGYTF. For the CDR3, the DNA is TGTGCCAGCAGCCCTCCGGGACAGGGGACCTATGGCTACACCTTC.